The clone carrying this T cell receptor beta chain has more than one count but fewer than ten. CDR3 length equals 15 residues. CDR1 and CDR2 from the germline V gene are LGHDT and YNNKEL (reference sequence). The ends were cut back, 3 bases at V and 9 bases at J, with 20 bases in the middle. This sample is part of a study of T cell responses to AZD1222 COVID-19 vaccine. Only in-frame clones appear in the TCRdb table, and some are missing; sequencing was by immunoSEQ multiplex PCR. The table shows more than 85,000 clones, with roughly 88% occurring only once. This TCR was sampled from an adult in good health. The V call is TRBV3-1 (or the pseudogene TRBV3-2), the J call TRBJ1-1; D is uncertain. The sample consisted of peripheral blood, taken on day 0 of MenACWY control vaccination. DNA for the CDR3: TGTGCCAGCAGCCACCTTGCTTTGGGTACAAGTCAAGCTTTCTTT. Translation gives CASSHLALGTSQAFF.